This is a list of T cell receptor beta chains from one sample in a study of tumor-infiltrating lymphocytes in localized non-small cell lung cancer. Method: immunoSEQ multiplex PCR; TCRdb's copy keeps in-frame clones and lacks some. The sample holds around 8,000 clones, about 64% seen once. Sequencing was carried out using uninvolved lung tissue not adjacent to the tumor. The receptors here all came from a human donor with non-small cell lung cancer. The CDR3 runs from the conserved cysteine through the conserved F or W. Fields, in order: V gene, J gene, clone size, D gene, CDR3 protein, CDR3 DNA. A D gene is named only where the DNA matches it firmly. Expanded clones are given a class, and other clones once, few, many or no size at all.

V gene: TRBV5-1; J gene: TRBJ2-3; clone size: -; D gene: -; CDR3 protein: CASSLGDTQYF; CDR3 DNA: TGCGCCAGCAGCTTAGGAGATACGCAGTATTTT
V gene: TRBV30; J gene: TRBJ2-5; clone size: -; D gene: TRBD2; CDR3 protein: CAWKLAGIQETQYF; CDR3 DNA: TGTGCCTGGAAACTAGCGGGCATCCAAGAGACCCAGTACTTC
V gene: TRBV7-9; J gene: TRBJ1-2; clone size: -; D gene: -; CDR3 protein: CASSLVRPGWNYGYTF; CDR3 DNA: TGTGCCAGCAGCTTAGTGCGCCCAGGGTGGAACTATGGCTACACCTTC
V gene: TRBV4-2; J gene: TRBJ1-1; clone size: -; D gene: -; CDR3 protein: CASSQDVRSGGTEAFF; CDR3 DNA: TGTGCCAGCAGCCAAGATGTCAGGTCGGGGGGCACTGAAGCTTTCTTT
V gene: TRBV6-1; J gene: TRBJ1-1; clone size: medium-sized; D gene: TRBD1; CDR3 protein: CASSDAYRGNTEAFF; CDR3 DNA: TGTGCCAGCAGTGATGCTTACAGGGGTAACACTGAAGCTTTCTTT
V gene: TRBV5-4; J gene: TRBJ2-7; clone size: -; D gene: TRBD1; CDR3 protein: CASSLRPGQDYEQYF; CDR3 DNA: TGTGCCAGCAGCTTGAGACCGGGACAGGACTACGAGCAGTACTTC
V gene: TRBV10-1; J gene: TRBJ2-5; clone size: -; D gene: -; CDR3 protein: CASSEDGAQETQYF; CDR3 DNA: TGCGCCAGCAGTGAGGACGGGGCTCAAGAGACCCAGTACTTC
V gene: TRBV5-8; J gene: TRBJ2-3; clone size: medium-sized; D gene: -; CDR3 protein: CASSLDPGATDTQYF; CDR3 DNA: TGTGCCAGCAGCTTGGACCCGGGGGCGACAGATACGCAGTATTTT
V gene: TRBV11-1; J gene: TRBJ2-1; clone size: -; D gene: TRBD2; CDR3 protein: CASSEGLADYNEQFF; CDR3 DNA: TGTGCCAGCAGCGAGGGACTAGCGGATTACAATGAGCAGTTCTTC
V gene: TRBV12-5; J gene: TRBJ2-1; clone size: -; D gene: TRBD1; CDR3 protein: CASGLATGTGNNEQFF; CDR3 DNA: TGTGCTAGTGGTTTGGCTACCGGGACAGGTAACAATGAGCAGTTCTTC
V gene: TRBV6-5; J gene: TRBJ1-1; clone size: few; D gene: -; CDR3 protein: CASLYQGRGTTEAFF; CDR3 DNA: TGTGCCAGCCTTTACCAAGGTAGGGGCACCACTGAAGCTTTCTTT
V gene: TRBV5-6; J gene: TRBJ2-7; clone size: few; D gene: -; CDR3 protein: CASSLEETDPYEQYF; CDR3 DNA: TGTGCCAGCAGCTTGGAGGAAACAGACCCCTACGAGCAGTACTTC
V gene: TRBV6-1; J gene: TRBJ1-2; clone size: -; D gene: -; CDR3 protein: CASTQGGYGYTF; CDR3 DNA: TGTGCCAGCACACAGGGTGGCTATGGCTACACCTTC
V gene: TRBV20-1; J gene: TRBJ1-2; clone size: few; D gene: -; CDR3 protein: CSYDSYGYTF; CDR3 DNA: TGCAGTTACGACAGCTATGGCTACACCTTC
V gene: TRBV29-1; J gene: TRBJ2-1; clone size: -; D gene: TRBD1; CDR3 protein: CSVARTGDNEQFF; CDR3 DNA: TGCAGCGTTGCCAGGACAGGGGACAATGAGCAGTTCTTC
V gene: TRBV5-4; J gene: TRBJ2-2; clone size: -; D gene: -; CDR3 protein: CASSKGGASWTGELFF; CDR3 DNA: TGTGCCAGCAGCAAAGGGGGGGCGTCGTGGACCGGGGAGCTGTTTTTT
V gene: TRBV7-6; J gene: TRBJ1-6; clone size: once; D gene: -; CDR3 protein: CASSLAAESPLHF; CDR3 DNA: TGTGCCAGCAGCTTAGCGGCAGAATCGCCCCTCCACTTT
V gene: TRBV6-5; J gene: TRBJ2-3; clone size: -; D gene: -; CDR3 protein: CASSYQASTSDTQYF; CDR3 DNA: TGTGCCAGCAGTTACCAGGCATCAACCTCAGATACGCAGTATTTT
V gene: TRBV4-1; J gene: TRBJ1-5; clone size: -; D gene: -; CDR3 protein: CASSQGSQGNQPQHF; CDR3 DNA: TGCGCCAGCAGCCAAGGGTCACAGGGCAATCAGCCCCAGCATTTT
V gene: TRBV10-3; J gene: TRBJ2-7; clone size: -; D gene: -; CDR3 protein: CAISALQYEQYF; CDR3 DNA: TGTGCCATCAGTGCTTTACAGTACGAGCAGTACTTC
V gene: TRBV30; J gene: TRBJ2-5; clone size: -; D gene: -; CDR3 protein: CAWGQVGRQETQYF; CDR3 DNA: TGTGCCTGGGGGCAGGTTGGGAGGCAAGAGACCCAGTACTTC
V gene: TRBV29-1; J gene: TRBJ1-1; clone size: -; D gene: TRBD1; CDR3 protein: CSVGGDSYTEAFF; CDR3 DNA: TGCAGCGTTGGGGGGGACAGTTACACTGAAGCTTTCTTT
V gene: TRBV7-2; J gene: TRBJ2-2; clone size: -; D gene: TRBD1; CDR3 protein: CASRLGQGIAGELFF; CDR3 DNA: TGTGCCAGCAGGTTGGGACAGGGGATCGCCGGGGAGCTGTTTTTT
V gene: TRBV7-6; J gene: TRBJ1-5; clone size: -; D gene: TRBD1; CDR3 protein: CASSLHRGSNQPQHF; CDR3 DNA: TGTGCCAGCAGCTTACACAGGGGTAGCAATCAGCCCCAGCATTTT
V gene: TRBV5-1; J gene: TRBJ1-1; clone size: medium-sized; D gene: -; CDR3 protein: CASSLQVRGEAFF; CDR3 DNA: TGCGCCAGCAGCCTCCAGGTCCGGGGTGAAGCTTTCTTT
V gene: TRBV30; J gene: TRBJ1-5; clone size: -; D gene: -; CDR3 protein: CAWSVGSYNQPQHF; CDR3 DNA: TGTGCCTGGAGTGTAGGCAGTTACAATCAGCCCCAGCATTTT
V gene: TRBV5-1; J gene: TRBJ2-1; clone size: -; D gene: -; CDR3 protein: CASSLAHGDYNEQFF; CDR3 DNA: TGCGCCAGCAGCTTGGCCCACGGGGACTACAATGAGCAGTTCTTC
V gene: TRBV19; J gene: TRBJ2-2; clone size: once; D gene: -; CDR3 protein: CASSIPENTGELFF; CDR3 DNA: TGTGCCAGTAGTATTCCCGAGAACACCGGGGAGCTGTTTTTT
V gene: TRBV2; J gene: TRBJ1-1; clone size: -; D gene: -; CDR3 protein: CASSEHGMNTEAFF; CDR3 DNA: TGTGCCAGCAGTGAACACGGTATGAACACTGAAGCTTTCTTT
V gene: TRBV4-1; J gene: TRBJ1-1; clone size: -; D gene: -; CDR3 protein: CASSQRDLRAIEAFF; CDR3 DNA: TGCGCCAGCAGCCAACGGGACCTACGGGCCATTGAAGCTTTCTTT
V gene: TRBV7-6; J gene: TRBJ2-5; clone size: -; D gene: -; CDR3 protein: CASSLVGARGQTQYF; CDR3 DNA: TGTGCCAGCAGCTTAGTTGGGGCTAGGGGACAGACCCAGTACTTC
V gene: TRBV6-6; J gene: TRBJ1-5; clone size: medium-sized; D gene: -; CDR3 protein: CASSGWTQPQHF; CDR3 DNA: TGTGCCAGCAGTGGGTGGACCCAGCCCCAGCATTTT
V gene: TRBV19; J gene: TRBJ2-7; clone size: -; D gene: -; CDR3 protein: CASSISETSYEQYF; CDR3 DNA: TGTGCCAGTAGTATCAGCGAGACTAGCTACGAGCAGTACTTC
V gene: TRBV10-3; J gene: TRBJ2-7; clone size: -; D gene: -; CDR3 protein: CATSDSTPGEQYF; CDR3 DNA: TGTGCCACCTCTGACAGCACCCCCGGCGAGCAGTACTTC
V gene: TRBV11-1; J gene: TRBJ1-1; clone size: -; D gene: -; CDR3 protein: CASSAGVGTEAFF; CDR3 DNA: TGTGCCAGCAGTGCAGGGGTGGGAACTGAAGCTTTCTTT
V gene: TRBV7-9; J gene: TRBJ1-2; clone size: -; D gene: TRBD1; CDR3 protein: CASSPTGVDGYTF; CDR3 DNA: TGTGCCAGCAGCCCCACAGGGGTGGATGGCTACACCTTC
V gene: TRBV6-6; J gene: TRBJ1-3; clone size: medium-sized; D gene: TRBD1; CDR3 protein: CASSSKTGSGNTIYF; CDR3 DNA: TGTGCCAGCAGTTCCAAGACAGGGTCGGGAAACACCATATATTTT
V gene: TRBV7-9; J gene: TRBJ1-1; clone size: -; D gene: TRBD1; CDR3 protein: CASSSPPGQGNMNTEAFF; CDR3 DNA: TGTGCCAGCAGTTCCCCCCCGGGACAGGGGAATATGAACACTGAAGCTTTCTTT
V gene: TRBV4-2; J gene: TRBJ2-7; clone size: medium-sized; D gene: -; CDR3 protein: CASSRASNGAYEQYF; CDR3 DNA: TGTGCCAGCAGCCGAGCCTCCAATGGGGCCTACGAGCAGTACTTC
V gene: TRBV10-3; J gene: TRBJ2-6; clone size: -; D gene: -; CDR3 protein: CAIRDSDWTSGANVLTF; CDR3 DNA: TGTGCCATCAGGGACTCCGACTGGACCTCTGGGGCCAACGTCCTGACTTTC
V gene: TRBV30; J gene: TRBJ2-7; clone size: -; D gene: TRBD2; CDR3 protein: CAWRRSSGGYEQYF; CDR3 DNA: TGTGCCTGGAGACGGAGTAGCGGGGGCTACGAGCAGTACTTC
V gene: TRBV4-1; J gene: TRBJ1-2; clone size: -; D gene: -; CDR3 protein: CASSQVGSNYGYTF; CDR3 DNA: TGCGCCAGCAGCCAAGTCGGATCTAACTATGGCTACACCTTC
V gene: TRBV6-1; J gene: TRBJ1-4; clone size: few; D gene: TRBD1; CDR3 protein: CASRDSATNEKLFF; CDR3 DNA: TGTGCCAGCCGGGACAGCGCAACTAATGAAAAACTGTTTTTT
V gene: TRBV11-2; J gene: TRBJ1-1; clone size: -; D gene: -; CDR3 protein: CASSPGQYYSEAFF; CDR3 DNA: TGTGCCAGCAGCCCCGGACAGTATTACTCTGAAGCTTTCTTT
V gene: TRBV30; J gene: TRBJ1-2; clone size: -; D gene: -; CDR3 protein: CAEQGLMDGYTF; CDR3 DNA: TGTGCCGAACAGGGTCTGATGGATGGCTACACTTTC
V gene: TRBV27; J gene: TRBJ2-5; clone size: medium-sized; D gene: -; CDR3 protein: CASSSADTQETQYF; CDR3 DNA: TGTGCCAGCAGTTCCGCGGACACGCAAGAGACCCAGTACTTC